This TCR beta chain came from a study of shared T cell receptors in the human thymus. Sequencing was performed with immunoSEQ multiplex PCR; in TCRdb, only in-frame clones are kept and a portion is missing. The table records 72,000 or so clones, about 95% of them present only once. The V end was cut by 2 bases, the J end by 8 bases, with 26 bases between. Germline loops: CDR1 MNHEY, CDR2 SMNVEV (reference sequence). There are 18 residues in the CDR3. Sequenced sample: thymocytes. This chain uses TRBV27 with TRBJ2-3; TRBD2 might be the D (7 bases). The sequence came from a human donor. The CDR3 bases are TGTGCCAGCAGTTTACGCTTTGGAGGCGGGGGCCCGAGGTTTACGCAGTATTTT. Translated: CASSLRFGGGGPRFTQYF.